These 13 T cell receptor beta chains share one sample of origin, sequenced in a study of CD8 T cells in ankylosing spondylitis (dated by TCRdb to about 2017). Libraries were built with 5' RACE. The instrument given in TCRdb is Illumina HiSeq 2500. TCRdb trimmed public reads at Q25 via fastp, called clones via MiXCR and kept in-frame beta chains. Rows are combined by CDR3 protein, so each entry shows the most common genes and DNA. This sample is represented by under 300,000 distinct CDR3 sequences; more than 15% of them were singletons. Clones ranked in the top ten supply around 30% of the sample. What was sequenced was blood, either unsorted or a sorted T cell fraction (not recorded which). Every receptor here comes from a male donor with ankylosing spondylitis or in good health (not recorded which).

The V and J genes are TRBV6-1 and TRBJ2-7; 9 bases fit TRBD2. Trimming at V came to 7 bases and at J to 2 bases, leaving 9 bases not matched to a gene. Looked up from germline, CDR1 is MNHNS and CDR2 is SASEGT. This CDR3 comprises 15 residues. The CDR3 loop is CASNTIAGDPYEQYF. For the CDR3, the DNA is TGTGCCAGCAACACAATAGCGGGAGACCCCTACGAGCAGTACTTC.

For this clonotype: The junction differs from germline at one of its ends, possibly a read error. The chain recombines TRBV29-1 with TRBJ2-3; perhaps D is TRBD1 or TRBD2 (5 bases each). Germline values: CDR1 SQVTM, CDR2 ANQGSEA. CDR3 length: 13 residues. CDR3 in DNA: TGCAGCGTTGACCGGGACGGCACAGATACGCAGTACTTT. Its protein product is CSVDRDGTDTQYF.

The chain is built from TRBV18 and TRBJ2-3, with TRBD2 identical over 15 bases. This CDR3 is built from 18 residues. Germline CDR1 KGHSH, CDR2 LQKENI. Trimming took 2 bases from V and 3 from J; bases not matched to a gene: 6. CDR3 coding DNA: TGTGCCAGCTCACCATCGGGACTAGCGGGAGGATTAACAGATACGCAGTATTTT. Its translation: CASSPSGLAGGLTDTQYF.

This clonotype was detected many times. Here the CDR3 reads CASSPSNQYEQYF. Here the CDR3 DNA reads TGTGCCAGCAGCCCCTCAAACCAGTACGAGCAGTACTTC. The V gene is TRBV7-9, the J gene TRBJ2-7; D is ambiguous. The CDR3 runs 13 residues. CDR1 is SEHNR, CDR2 FQNEAQ, per germline (reference sequence). V shed 5 bases and J shed 4 bases, with 12 bases lying between them.

The chain uses TRBV15 and TRBJ2-2; no clear D gene. The CDR3 spans 12 residues. V lost 8 bases, J lost 0 bases, and 4 bases lay in between. CDR1 is LNHNV, CDR2 YYDKDF, per germline (reference sequence). CDR3 loop: CATESNTGELFF. DNA of the CDR3: TGTGCCACCGAATCGAACACCGGGGAGCTGTTTTTT. The whole variable domain, remainder taken from reference TRBV15 and TRBJ2-2, is DAMVIQNPRYQVTQFGKPVTLSCSQTLNHNVMYWYQQKSSQAPKLLFHYYDKDFNNEADTPDNFQSRRPNTSFCFLDIRSPGLGDTAMYLCATESNTGELFFGEGSRLTVL.

This clonotype was detected a few times. The chain has TRBV27 and TRBJ2-7, with 14 bases fitting TRBD2. The V gene end was trimmed by 6 bases and the J gene end by 1 base; junction bases not matched to a gene: 14. The CDR3 length is 19 residues. Germline V CDR1 and CDR2: MNHEY, SMNVEV (reference sequence). The CDR3 loop reads CASSRPSGTSGSASYEQYF. The CDR3 DNA reads TGTGCCAGCAGCCGACCATCCGGGACTAGCGGGAGTGCGTCCTACGAGCAGTACTTC.

The rearrangement links TRBV29-1 to TRBJ2-1; 10 bases are shared with TRBD2. The germline V gene has CDR1 SQVTM and CDR2 ANQGSEA. V was clipped by 7 bases and J by 10 bases; unmatched bases: 13. This CDR3 spans 14 amino acids. The DNA for the CDR3 is TGCAGCGCCACGGGTACTAGCGGGATCGTGGAGCAGTTCTTC. This sequence encodes CSATGTSGIVEQFF.

The chain is built from TRBV5-1 and TRBJ2-3, with D unresolved. V shed 4 bases and J shed 8 bases, with 14 bases lying between them. This CDR3 has 13 residues. Germline lookup yields CDR1 SGHRS and CDR2 YFSETQ. CDR3 residues: CASSHEDGPTQYF. CDR3 bases: TGCGCCAGCAGCCACGAGGACGGACCTACGCAGTATTTT.

This clonotype was recorded at least ten times. The chain is built from TRBV29-1 and TRBJ2-1; possible D gene TRBD2, 6 bases. From germline, CDR1 is SQVTM and CDR2 ANQGSEA. This CDR3 contains 13 residues. Trimming removed 7 bases from V and 8 bases from J, with 18 bases in between. The CDR3 spells CSGLGVARDEQFF. The CDR3 region has the DNA TGCAGCGGACTAGGGGTAGCGCGGGATGAGCAGTTCTTC.

This clonotype appeared a few times. This chain joins TRBV24-1 and TRBJ2-1; 11 bases are a match to TRBD2. CDR1 and CDR2 from the germline V gene are KGHDR and SFDVKD. The CDR3 totals 19 residues. The junction had 18 bases not matched to a gene; V was cut back by 3 bases and J by 9 bases. Here the CDR3 DNA reads TGTGCCACCAGTGATATCTCGGGGGCCCCGGGACTAGCGGTCGGTGAGCAGTTCTTC. Translation: CATSDISGAPGLAVGEQFF.

This clonotype was observed a handful of times. The chain joins TRBV27 to TRBJ2-5; a weak D match, TRBD2 (6 bases). The CDR3 runs 13 residues. The V gene's germline CDR1 is MNHEY and CDR2 SMNVEV (reference sequence). V was pared by 4 bases and J by 2 bases, with 8 bases between. In nucleotides, the CDR3 is TGTGCCAGCAGTTGGCGGGAACAAGAGACCCAGTACTTC. Protein: CASSWREQETQYF.

The chain recombines TRBV10-3 with TRBJ2-4; the match to TRBD1 covers 10 bases. Trimming removed 3 bases from V and 0 bases from J; junction bases left unmatched: 11. Germline lookup yields CDR1 ENHRY and CDR2 SYGVKD. The CDR3 extends over 19 amino acids. The CDR3 is CAISEDRGRAGLAKNIQYF. CDR3 DNA: TGTGCCATCAGTGAAGACAGGGGGCGCGCGGGACTAGCCAAAAACATTCAGTACTTC.

The chain combines TRBV6-5 with TRBJ2-5; the match to TRBD2 covers 7 bases. The CDR3 runs 14 residues. The ends lost 1 base at V and 5 bases at J; junction bases unmatched: 4. Germline loops: CDR1 MNHEY, CDR2 SVGAGI. In nucleotides, the CDR3 is TGTGCCAGCAGTTACTTTGGGGGGGAGGAGACCCAGTACTTC. This translates into CASSYFGGEETQYF.